Shown below are 21 T cell receptor beta chains from a single sample sequenced in a study of T-cell reconstitution after alpha-beta-depleted transplantation in children. Unique molecular identifiers tagged the TCRbeta library. Using its own MiXCR run on the PCR reads, TCRdb lists one record per CDR3 protein. The profile shows 150,000 to 200,000 distinct CDR3 sequences, 13% to 15% of them singletons. Sequencing used PBMCs from the stem cell graft donor, obtained from the stem cell graft. The source of these receptors is a human donor who donated a stem cell graft to a child with acute lymphoblastic leukemia.

This clonotype was seen many times. V is TRBV12-3 or TRBV12-4 and J is TRBJ2-6; D is uncertain. The CDR3 runs to 15 residues. V lost 2 bases and J 0 bases, leaving 5 bases between the germline ends. The chain's CDR3 is CASSLTFSGANVLTF. The CDR3 DNA follows: TGTGCCAGCAGTTTAACGTTCTCTGGGGCCAACGTCCTGACTTTC.

The genes are TRBV12-3 or TRBV12-4 and TRBJ2-1; D might be TRBD1 or TRBD2, each matching 6 bases. There are 15 residues in the CDR3. V dropped 5 bases and J dropped 7 bases, with 18 bases sitting between them. CDR3 sequence (DNA): TGTGCCAGCAGTCTTAGCCTAGGGGGGAGTAATGAGCAGTTCTTC. This gives the protein CASSLSLGGSNEQFF.

This clonotype was seen many times. The chain is built from TRBV20-1 and TRBJ2-1; TRBD1 matches at 7 bases. CDR1 and CDR2 from the germline V gene are DFQATT and SNEGSKA (reference sequence). The CDR3 extends over 12 amino acids. Germline trimming cut 4 bases from V and 7 bases from J; bases unmatched to any gene: 4. As DNA, the CDR3 is TGCAGTGCTAACCCACAGGGGAATGAGCAGTTCTTC. This gives the protein CSANPQGNEQFF.

This clonotype was seen many times. The chain recombines TRBV4-2 with TRBJ2-4, with 9 bases lining up with TRBD2. This CDR3 has 15 residues. Per germline, CDR1 LGHNA and CDR2 YNFKEQ. Trimming cost V 3 bases and J 4 bases; bases outside gene matches: 4. CDR3 in DNA: TGTGCCAGCAGCCACTTAGCGGGGGCGAAAAACATTCAGTACTTC. As protein: CASSHLAGAKNIQYF.

This clonotype was recorded at least ten times. The chain links TRBV21-1 to TRBJ2-1; TRBD2 is the table's D call and was not checked against the DNA. TRBV21-1 is a pseudogene locus. The length of the CDR3 is 16 residues. The DNA of the CDR3 is TGTGCCAGCAGCATCGCGACTAGCGGGATTTACAATGAGCAGTTCTTC. Its translation: CASSIATSGIYNEQFF.

This clonotype came up many times. V and J are TRBV15 and TRBJ1-4; 7 nucleotides line up with TRBD1. CDR1 and CDR2 (germline): LNHNV, YYDKDF (reference sequence). The trim removed 1 base at V and 6 bases at J, leaving 8 bases unmatched. The CDR3 length is 16 residues. CDR3 residues: CATSRGNRGLYEKLFF. The DNA of the CDR3 is TGTGCCACCAGCAGAGGAAACAGGGGTTTGTATGAAAAACTGTTTTTT.

This clonotype was observed at least ten times. The V call is TRBV18, the J call TRBJ1-5; 8 bases line up with TRBD1. V shed 3 bases and J 2 bases; nucleotides not matched to a gene: 6. Per the germline V gene, CDR1 is KGHSH and CDR2 is LQKENI. The CDR3 consists of 16 residues. The CDR3 region has the DNA TGTGCCAGCTCACCGCTCCCGGGACAGGGCAATCAGCCCCAGCATTTT. Its protein is CASSPLPGQGNQPQHF.

This clonotype was seen only a few times. The rearrangement links TRBV5-1 to TRBJ2-3; 11 nucleotides agree with TRBD2. Germline V gives CDR1 SGHRS, CDR2 YFSETQ. J was trimmed by 3 bases and V by 2 bases; bases with no gene match: 5. The CDR3 is made up of 16 amino acids. CDR3 sequence (DNA): TGCGCCAGCAGCTTTGCGACTAGCGGGAATACAGATACGCAGTATTTT. Amino acid sequence: CASSFATSGNTDTQYF.

The genes are TRBV29-1 and TRBJ1-1, with D unclear. V lost 0 bases and J lost 0, with 11 bases in between. Per the germline V gene, CDR1 is SQVTM and CDR2 is ANQGSEA. The CDR3 sequence is 15 residues long. DNA of the CDR3: TGCAGCGTTGAAGAGCCGGTAGCAGTGAACACTGAAGCTTTCTTT. The encoded protein is CSVEEPVAVNTEAFF.

This clonotype was recorded many times. This chain joins TRBV7-9 and TRBJ2-7; D tentatively fits TRBD1 or TRBD2 (5 bases each). The CDR3 is 15 amino acids. Germline CDR1 reads SEHNR; CDR2 reads FQNEAQ (reference sequence). Between the trimmed V and J ends, which lost 5 bases and 7 bases, there was a span of 21 bases. The CDR3, as DNA: TGTGCCAGCAGCAACGCTGGGGACCATCCAGGGGAGCAGTACTTC. Its protein is CASSNAGDHPGEQYF.

There are many counts of this clonotype. V usage is TRBV11-2 and J usage is TRBJ1-1; unclear D gene. The CDR3 totals 13 residues. V was clipped by 0 bases and J by 4 bases, with 6 bases between them. In germline, CDR1 is SGHAT, CDR2 FQNNGV. The CDR3 protein is CASSLDAVTEAFF. Here the CDR3 DNA reads TGTGCCAGCAGCTTAGACGCAGTCACTGAAGCTTTCTTT.

The chain uses TRBV12-3 or TRBV12-4 and TRBJ1-4; maybe TRBD1 (5 bases). This CDR3 is built from 16 residues. V lost 3 bases to trimming and J lost 8 bases, with 19 bases between them. The CDR3 DNA is TGTGCCAGCAGTTTTAAATATCCAGGGAGGAAGGAAAAACTGTTTTTT. Its protein is CASSFKYPGRKEKLFF.

This chain connects TRBV20-1 to TRBJ2-3; 11 bases are shared with TRBD2. V dropped 6 bases and J dropped 5; count of bases not matched to a gene: 19. CDR1 is DFQATT, CDR2 SNEGSKA, per germline (reference sequence). This CDR3 has 18 amino acids. The CDR3 here is CSAGVPGLAAPGRDTQYF. Here the CDR3 DNA reads TGCAGTGCCGGGGTTCCGGGACTAGCGGCCCCGGGGCGAGATACGCAGTATTTT.

This clonotype was found a few times. V usage is TRBV29-1 and J usage is TRBJ2-7; 11 bases fit TRBD1. V was pared by 4 bases and J by 2 bases, with 1 base of the junction left unmatched. Germline V gene sequence: CDR1 SQVTM, CDR2 ANQGSEA. The CDR3 length is 13 residues. CDR3 in DNA: TGCAGCGTTGGGGACAGGGGGACCTACGAGCAGTACTTC. Its protein product is CSVGDRGTYEQYF.

This clonotype was observed many times. The CDR3 coding sequence is TGTGCCAGCACTCCCTTAGCGGGAGCGGCAGATACGCAGTATTTT. This gives the protein CASTPLAGAADTQYF. The V call is TRBV12-3 or TRBV12-4, the J call TRBJ2-3; 9 bases agree with TRBD2. The V segment lost 7 bases and the J segment 4 bases; nucleotides outside the gene matches: 9. The length of the CDR3 is 15 residues.

The chain links TRBV4-2 to TRBJ2-1, with 9 bases that match TRBD2. CDR1 and CDR2 from the germline V gene are LGHNA and YNFKEQ. CDR3 size: 14 residues. The V and J ends lost 6 bases and 2 bases, in that order; junction bases with no gene match: 2. CDR3 amino acids: CASRGGRAYNEQFF. The CDR3 DNA reads TGTGCCAGCAGAGGCGGGAGGGCCTACAATGAGCAGTTCTTC.

This chain joins TRBV15 and TRBJ2-1, with a tentative D call TRBD2 (6 bases). The germline V and J ends were trimmed by 7 bases and 7 bases, with 17 bases remaining between them. This CDR3 has 14 amino acids. Germline values: CDR1 LNHNV, CDR2 YYDKDF (reference sequence). The CDR3 nucleotides read TGTGCCACCAAAGCTCCCCTAGCGCGGAATGAGCAGTTCTTC. Encoded protein: CATKAPLARNEQFF.

This clonotype was seen ten or more times. The chain employs TRBV28 and TRBJ2-3, with 10 bases lining up with TRBD2. Per germline, CDR1 MDHEN and CDR2 SYDVKM. The ends lost 5 bases at V and 6 bases at J; junction bases unmatched: 8. This CDR3 is 15 amino acids long. The CDR3: CASSTIAGGGDTQYF. The CDR3 DNA follows: TGTGCCAGCAGTACCATAGCGGGAGGCGGGGATACGCAGTATTTT.

This clonotype was recorded at least ten times. CDR3 DNA: TGCAGTGCTACCAAGACAGTATACAATGAGCAGTTCTTC. This gives the protein CSATKTVYNEQFF. This sequence joins TRBV20-1 and TRBJ2-1; D possibly corresponds to TRBD1 (5 bases). The CDR3 has 13 amino acids. V was pared by 4 bases and J by 4 bases, with 11 bases between. From germline, CDR1 is DFQATT and CDR2 SNEGSKA (reference sequence).

About this clonotype itself: A much larger clonotype is one base distant, so this may be a read error. This rearrangement joins TRBV6-5 to TRBJ2-1; D may be TRBD1 (6 bases). CDR1 MNHEY and CDR2 SVGAGI come from the germline V gene. This CDR3 is 13 amino acids long. The CDR3 DNA reads as TGTGCCAGCAGTTTCGACAGGTACAATCAGCAGTTCTTC. The encoded protein is CASSFDRYNQQFF.

This clonotype has a count of ten or more. The chain combines TRBV11-3 with TRBJ2-1; TRBD1 matches at 9 bases. V was pared by 7 bases and J by 9 bases, with 13 bases of the junction left unmatched. CDR3 length: 15 residues. Germline assignment: CDR1 SGHNT and CDR2 YENEEA. The CDR3 sequence is CASTSWDRVEGEQFF. For the CDR3, the DNA is TGTGCCAGCACCTCTTGGGACAGGGTAGAAGGTGAGCAGTTCTTC.